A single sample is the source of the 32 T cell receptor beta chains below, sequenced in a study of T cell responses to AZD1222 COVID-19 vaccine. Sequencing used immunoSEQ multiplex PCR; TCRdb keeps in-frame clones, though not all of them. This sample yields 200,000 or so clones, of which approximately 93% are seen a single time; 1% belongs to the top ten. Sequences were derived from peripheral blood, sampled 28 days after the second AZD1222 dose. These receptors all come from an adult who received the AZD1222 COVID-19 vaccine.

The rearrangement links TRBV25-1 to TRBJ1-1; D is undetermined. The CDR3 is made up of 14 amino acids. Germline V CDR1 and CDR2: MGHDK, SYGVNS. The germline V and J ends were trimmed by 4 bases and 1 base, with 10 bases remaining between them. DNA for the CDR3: TGTGCCAGCAGTGCCGAGGGAGGGAACACTGAAGCTTTCTTT. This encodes CASSAEGGNTEAFF.

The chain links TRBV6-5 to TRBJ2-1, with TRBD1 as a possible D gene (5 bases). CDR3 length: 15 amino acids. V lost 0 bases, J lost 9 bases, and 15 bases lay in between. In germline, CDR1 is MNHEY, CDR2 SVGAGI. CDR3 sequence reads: CASSYSKQVAGEQFF. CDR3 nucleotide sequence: TGTGCCAGCAGTTACTCGAAACAGGTCGCCGGTGAGCAGTTCTTC.

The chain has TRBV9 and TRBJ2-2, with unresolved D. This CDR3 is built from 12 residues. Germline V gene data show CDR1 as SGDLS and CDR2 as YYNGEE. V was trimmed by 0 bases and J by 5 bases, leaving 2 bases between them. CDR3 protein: CASSVATGELFF. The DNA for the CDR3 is TGTGCCAGCAGCGTAGCTACCGGGGAGCTGTTTTTT. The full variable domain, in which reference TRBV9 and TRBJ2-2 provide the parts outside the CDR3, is DSGVTQTPKHLITATGQRVTLRCSPRSGDLSVYWYQQSLDQGLQFLIQYYNGEERAKGNILERFSAQQFPDLHSELNLSSLELGDSALYFCASSVATGELFFGEGSRLTVL.

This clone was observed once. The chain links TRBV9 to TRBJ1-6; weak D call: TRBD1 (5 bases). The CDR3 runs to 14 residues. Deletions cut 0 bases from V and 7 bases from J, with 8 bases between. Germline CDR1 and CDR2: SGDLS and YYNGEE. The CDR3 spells CASSVGDQNSPLHF. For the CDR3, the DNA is TGTGCCAGCAGCGTAGGGGACCAGAATTCACCCCTCCACTTT.

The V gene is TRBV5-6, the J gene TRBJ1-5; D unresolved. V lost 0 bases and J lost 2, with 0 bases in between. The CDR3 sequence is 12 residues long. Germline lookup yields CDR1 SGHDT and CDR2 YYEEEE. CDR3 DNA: TGTGCCAGCAGCTTGGGCAATCAGCCCCAGCATTTT. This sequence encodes CASSLGNQPQHF.

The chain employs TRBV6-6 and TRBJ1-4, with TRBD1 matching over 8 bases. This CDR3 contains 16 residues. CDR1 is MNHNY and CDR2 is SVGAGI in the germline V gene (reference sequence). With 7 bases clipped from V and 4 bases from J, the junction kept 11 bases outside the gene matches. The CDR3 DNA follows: TGTGCCAGCACTCCCACCGAGACAGGGGATAATGAAAAACTGTTTTTT. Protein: CASTPTETGDNEKLFF.

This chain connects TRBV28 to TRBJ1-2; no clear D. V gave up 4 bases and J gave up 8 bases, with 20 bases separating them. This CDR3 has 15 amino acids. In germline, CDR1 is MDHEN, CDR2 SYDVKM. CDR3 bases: TGTGCCAGCAGTTCCGAAGACGTGAACATCCTGGGCTACACCTTC. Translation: CASSSEDVNILGYTF.

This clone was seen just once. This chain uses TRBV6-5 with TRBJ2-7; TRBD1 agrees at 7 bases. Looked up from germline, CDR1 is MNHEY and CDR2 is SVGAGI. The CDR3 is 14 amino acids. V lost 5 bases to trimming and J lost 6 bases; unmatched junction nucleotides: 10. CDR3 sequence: CASSLDRIEVEQYF. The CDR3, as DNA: TGTGCCAGCAGTCTGGACAGGATCGAGGTCGAGCAGTACTTC.

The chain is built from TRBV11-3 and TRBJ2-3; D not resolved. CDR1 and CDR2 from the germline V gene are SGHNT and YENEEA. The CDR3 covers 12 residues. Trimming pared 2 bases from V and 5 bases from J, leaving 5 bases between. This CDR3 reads CASSLSGDTQYF. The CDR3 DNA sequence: TGTGCCAGCAGCTTATCAGGAGATACGCAGTATTTT. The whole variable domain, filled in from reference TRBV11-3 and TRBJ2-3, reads EAGVVQSPRYKIIEKKQPVAFWCNPISGHNTLYWYLQNLGQGPELLIRYENEEAVDDSQLPKDRFSAERLKGVDSTLKIQPAELGDSAVYLCASSLSGDTQYFGPGTRLTVL.

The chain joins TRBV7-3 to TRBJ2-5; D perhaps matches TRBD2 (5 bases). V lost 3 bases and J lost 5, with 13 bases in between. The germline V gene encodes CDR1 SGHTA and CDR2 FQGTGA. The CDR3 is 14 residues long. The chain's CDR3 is CASSFGTPGETQYF. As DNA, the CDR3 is TGTGCCAGCAGCTTTGGAACGCCGGGGGAGACCCAGTACTTC.

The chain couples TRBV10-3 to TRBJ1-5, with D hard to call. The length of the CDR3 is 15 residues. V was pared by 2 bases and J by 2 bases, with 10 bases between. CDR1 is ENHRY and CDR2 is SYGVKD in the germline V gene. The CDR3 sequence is CAISELGTGNQPQHF. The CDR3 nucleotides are TGTGCCATCAGTGAGCTGGGTACTGGCAATCAGCCCCAGCATTTT.

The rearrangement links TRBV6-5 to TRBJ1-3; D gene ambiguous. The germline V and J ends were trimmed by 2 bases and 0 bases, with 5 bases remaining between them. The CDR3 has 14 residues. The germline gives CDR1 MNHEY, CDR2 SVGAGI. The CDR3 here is CASSYGISGNTIYF. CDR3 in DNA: TGTGCCAGCAGTTACGGCATCTCTGGAAACACCATATATTTT.

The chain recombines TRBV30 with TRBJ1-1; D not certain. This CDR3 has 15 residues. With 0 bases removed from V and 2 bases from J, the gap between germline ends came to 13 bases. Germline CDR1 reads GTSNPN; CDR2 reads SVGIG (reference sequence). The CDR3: CAWSVRLSLNTEAFF. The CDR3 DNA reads TGTGCCTGGAGTGTACGCCTTTCCCTAAACACTGAAGCTTTCTTT.

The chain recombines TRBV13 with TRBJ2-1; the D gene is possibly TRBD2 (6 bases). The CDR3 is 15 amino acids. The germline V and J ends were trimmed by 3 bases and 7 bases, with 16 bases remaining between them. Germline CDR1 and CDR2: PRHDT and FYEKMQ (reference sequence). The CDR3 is CASSFPTSKGNEQFF. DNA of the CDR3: TGTGCCAGCAGCTTCCCAACTAGCAAGGGGAATGAGCAGTTCTTC.

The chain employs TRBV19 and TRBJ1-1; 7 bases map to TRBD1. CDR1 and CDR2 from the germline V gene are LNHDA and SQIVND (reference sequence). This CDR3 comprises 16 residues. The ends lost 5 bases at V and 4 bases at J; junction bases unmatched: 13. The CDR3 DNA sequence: TGTGCCAGTAGTTGCCCGGCAGGGGGTCTGTGCACTGAAGCTTTCTTT. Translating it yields CASSCPAGGLCTEAFF.

The CDR3 reads CASRQQGVTEAFF. The CDR3 DNA sequence: TGTGCCAGCAGACAGCAGGGGGTCACTGAAGCTTTCTTT. This chain connects TRBV12-3 or TRBV12-4 to TRBJ1-1, with 7 bases matching TRBD1. The J segment lost 4 bases and the V segment lost 6 bases, leaving 5 bases of the junction unmatched. The CDR3 totals 13 residues.

The CDR3 reads CASGGRRNEKLFF. For the CDR3, the DNA is TGTGCCAGCGGGGGCAGGCGTAATGAAAAACTGTTTTTT. The chain joins TRBV27 to TRBJ1-4, with D maybe TRBD1 (6 bases). This CDR3 is built from 13 residues. V was pared by 8 bases and J by 4 bases, with 11 bases between. Per germline, CDR1 MNHEY and CDR2 SMNVEV (reference sequence).

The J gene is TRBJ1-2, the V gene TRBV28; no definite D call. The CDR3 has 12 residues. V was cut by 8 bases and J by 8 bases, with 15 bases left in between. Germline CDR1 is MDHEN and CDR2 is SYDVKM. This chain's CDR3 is CASGVEFIGYTF. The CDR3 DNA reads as TGTGCCAGCGGGGTGGAGTTCATCGGCTACACCTTC.

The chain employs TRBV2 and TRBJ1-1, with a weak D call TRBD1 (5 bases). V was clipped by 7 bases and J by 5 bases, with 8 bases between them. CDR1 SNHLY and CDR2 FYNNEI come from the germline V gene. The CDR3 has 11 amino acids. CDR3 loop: CASKRGTEAFF. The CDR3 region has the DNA TGTGCCAGCAAGCGGGGGACTGAAGCTTTCTTT.

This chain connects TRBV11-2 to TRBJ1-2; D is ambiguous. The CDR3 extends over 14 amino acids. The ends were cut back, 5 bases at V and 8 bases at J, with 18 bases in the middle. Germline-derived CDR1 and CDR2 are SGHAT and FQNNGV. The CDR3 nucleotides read TGTGCCAGCAGCCCTGGCTCCCAAGAAAGAGGCTACACCTTC. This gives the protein CASSPGSQERGYTF.

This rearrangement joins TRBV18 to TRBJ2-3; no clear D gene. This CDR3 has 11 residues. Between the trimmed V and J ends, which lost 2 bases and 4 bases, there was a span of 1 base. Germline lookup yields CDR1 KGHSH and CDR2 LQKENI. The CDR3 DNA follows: TGTGCCAGCTCACCAGCAGATACGCAGTATTTT. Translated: CASSPADTQYF.

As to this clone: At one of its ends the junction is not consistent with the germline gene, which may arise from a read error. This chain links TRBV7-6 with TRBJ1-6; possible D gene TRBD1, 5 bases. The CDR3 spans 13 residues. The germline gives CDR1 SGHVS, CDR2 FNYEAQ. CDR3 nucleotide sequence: TGTGCCAGCAGCTTAGGCCCGGGGGTCGGTGTTACGTTT. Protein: CASSLGPGVGVTF.

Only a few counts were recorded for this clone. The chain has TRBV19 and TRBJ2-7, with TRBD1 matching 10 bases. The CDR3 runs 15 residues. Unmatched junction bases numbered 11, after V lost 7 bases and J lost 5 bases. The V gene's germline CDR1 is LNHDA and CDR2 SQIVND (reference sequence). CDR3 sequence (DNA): TGTGCCAGTAAGAGTGGGGACAGGGGATTCGACGAGCAGTACTTC. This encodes CASKSGDRGFDEQYF. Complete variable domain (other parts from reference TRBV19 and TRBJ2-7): DGGITQSPKYLFRKEGQNVTLSCEQNLNHDAMYWYRQDPGQGLRLIYYSQIVNDFQKGDIAEGYSVSREKKESFPLTVTSAQKNPTAFYLCASKSGDRGFDEQYFGPGTRLTVT.

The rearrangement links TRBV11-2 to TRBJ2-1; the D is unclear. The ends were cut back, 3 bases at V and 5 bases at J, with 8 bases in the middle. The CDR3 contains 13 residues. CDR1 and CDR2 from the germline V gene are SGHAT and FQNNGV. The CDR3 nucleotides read TGTGCCAGCAGCTTTGCAGGACACAATGAGCAGTTCTTC. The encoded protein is CASSFAGHNEQFF.

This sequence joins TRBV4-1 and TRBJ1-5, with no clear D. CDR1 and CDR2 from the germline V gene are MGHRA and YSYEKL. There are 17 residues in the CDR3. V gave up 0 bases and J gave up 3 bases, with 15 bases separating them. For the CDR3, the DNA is TGCGCCAGCAGCCAAGATTCTAACGTACAGTTCAATCAGCCCCAGCATTTT. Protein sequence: CASSQDSNVQFNQPQHF.

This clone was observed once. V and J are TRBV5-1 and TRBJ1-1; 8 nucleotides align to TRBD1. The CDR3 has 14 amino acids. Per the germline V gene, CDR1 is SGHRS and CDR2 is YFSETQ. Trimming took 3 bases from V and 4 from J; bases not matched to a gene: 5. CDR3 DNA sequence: TGCGCCAGCAGCTGGACAGGGTGGGGCACTGAAGCTTTCTTT. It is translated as CASSWTGWGTEAFF.

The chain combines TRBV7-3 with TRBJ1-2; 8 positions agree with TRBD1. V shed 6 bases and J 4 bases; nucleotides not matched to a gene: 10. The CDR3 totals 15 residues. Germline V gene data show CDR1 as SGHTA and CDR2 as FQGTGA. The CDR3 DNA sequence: TGTGCCAGCAGGTCCGGACAGGGCGATTCCTATGGCTACACCTTC. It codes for CASRSGQGDSYGYTF.

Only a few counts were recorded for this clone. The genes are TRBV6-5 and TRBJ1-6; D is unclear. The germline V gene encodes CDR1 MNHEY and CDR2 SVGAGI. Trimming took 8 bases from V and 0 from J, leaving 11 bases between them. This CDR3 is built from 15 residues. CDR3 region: CASGAQSSYNSPLHF. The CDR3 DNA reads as TGTGCCAGCGGCGCTCAGAGCTCCTATAATTCACCCCTCCACTTT.

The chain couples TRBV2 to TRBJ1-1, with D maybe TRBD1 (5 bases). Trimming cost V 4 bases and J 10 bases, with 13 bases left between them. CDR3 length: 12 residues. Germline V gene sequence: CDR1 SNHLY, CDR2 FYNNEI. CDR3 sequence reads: CASSAGGLVAFF. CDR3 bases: TGTGCCAGCAGTGCCGGGGGATTGGTAGCTTTCTTT.

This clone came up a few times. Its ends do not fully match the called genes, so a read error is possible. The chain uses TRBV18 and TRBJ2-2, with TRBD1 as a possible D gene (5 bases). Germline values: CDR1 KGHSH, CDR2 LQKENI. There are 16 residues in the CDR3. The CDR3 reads CASSPLADSTTGELFF. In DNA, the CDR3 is TGTGCCAGCTCGCCACTCGCTGACAGTACCACCGGGGAGCTGTTTTTT.

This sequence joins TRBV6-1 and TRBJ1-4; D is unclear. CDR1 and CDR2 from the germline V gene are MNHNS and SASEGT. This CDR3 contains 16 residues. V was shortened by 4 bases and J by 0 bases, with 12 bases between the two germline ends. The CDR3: CASSVFRGTTNEKLFF. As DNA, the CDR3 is TGTGCCAGCAGTGTCTTTAGAGGGACAACTAATGAAAAACTGTTTTTT.

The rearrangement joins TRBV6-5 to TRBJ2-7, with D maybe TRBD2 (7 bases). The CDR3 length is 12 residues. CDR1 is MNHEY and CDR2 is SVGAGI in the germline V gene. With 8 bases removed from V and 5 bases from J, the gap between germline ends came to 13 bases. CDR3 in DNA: TGTGCCAGCGAAGGGGGGGCTGACGAGCAGTACTTC. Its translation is CASEGGADEQYF.